This T cell receptor (beta chain) was retrieved from a study of siplizumab effects on memory and regulatory T cells. By frequency in the sample, this clone is medium-sized. The antigen is not known. Trimming took off 4 bases at V and 3 bases at J, with 9 bases between the two ends. The germline V gene encodes CDR1 MGHDK and CDR2 SYGVNS. This CDR3 is built from 14 residues. Sequenced by immunoSEQ multiplex PCR; TCRdb stores in-frame clones only, minus some. The profile shows approximately 120,000 clones, 92% of them singletons. General study results and limits: Naive T cells seemed more diverse than memory cells and seemed major alloresponse contributors. Proliferating CD4+ or CD8+ clones, roughly 80-95% of them, lacked an assignable naive or memory phenotype.

Material for sequencing was Tregs sorted from blood. This receptor was taken from a human donor in good health. V usage is TRBV25-1 and J usage is TRBJ2-2; no reliable D call. The CDR3 reads CASSARFYTGELFF. The CDR3 bases are TGTGCCAGCAGTGCCAGGTTTTACACCGGGGAGCTGTTTTTT.